This is a list of T cell receptor beta chains from one sample in a study of blood T cell repertoires in COVID-19. Here immunoSEQ multiplex PCR was the method, and the copy in TCRdb shows in-frame clones only, minus some. The sample consists of over 200,000 clones, approximately 90% of them appearing once. The sample comprised PBMCs or T cells enriched from blood (not recorded which). All receptors derive from a man aged 18 to 29 with acute COVID-19. Each CDR3 is given without its conserved first and last residue. The order of the fields is D gene, V gene, J gene, CDR3 protein. A D gene is named only where the DNA matches it firmly.

d_call: -
v_call: TRBV7-9
j_call: TRBJ1-6
cdr3_aa: ASSLGTVTDSPLH

d_call: -
v_call: TRBV28
j_call: TRBJ2-2
cdr3_aa: ASSSGRVNTGELF

d_call: -
v_call: TRBV10-3
j_call: TRBJ2-1
cdr3_aa: AISVFSGNEQF

d_call: -
v_call: TRBV11-2
j_call: TRBJ1-5
cdr3_aa: ASSLDRGYQPQH

d_call: TRBD2
v_call: TRBV24-1
j_call: TRBJ2-2
cdr3_aa: ATSDLTSGTNTGELF

d_call: TRBD1
v_call: TRBV7-3
j_call: TRBJ2-3
cdr3_aa: ASSGGQGAGTDTQY

d_call: TRBD2
v_call: TRBV28
j_call: TRBJ2-1
cdr3_aa: ASSLFPPVRRERAYNEQF

d_call: -
v_call: TRBV7-9
j_call: TRBJ1-2
cdr3_aa: ASSLVAGYYGYT

d_call: TRBD1
v_call: TRBV4-1
j_call: TRBJ2-7
cdr3_aa: ASSLHAGTAYEQY

d_call: -
v_call: TRBV21-1
j_call: TRBJ2-2
cdr3_aa: ASSKVWPRTGELF

d_call: TRBD1
v_call: TRBV6-2/TRBV6-3
j_call: TRBJ2-5
cdr3_aa: ASSYGQGIRQTQY

d_call: TRBD1
v_call: TRBV7-9
j_call: TRBJ2-7
cdr3_aa: ASSPWGGDRAASFEQY

d_call: -
v_call: TRBV10-2
j_call: TRBJ1-2
cdr3_aa: ASVGGETLDYGYT

d_call: -
v_call: TRBV11-2
j_call: TRBJ1-1
cdr3_aa: ASTTSARDTEAF

d_call: TRBD1
v_call: TRBV11-3
j_call: TRBJ2-7
cdr3_aa: ASRSGTGGVQY

d_call: -
v_call: TRBV13
j_call: TRBJ1-1
cdr3_aa: ASHPAGIMNTEAF

d_call: -
v_call: TRBV11-2
j_call: TRBJ2-3
cdr3_aa: ASSSMTPGDTQY

d_call: TRBD2
v_call: TRBV3-1/TRBV3-2
j_call: TRBJ2-1
cdr3_aa: ASSQASGLAGGNEQF

d_call: TRBD1
v_call: TRBV28
j_call: TRBJ2-7
cdr3_aa: ASSPGQGVYEQY

d_call: TRBD1
v_call: TRBV3-1/TRBV3-2
j_call: TRBJ1-2
cdr3_aa: ASSLTVAHDRVNYGYT

d_call: -
v_call: TRBV7-9
j_call: TRBJ1-2
cdr3_aa: ASSLGTGRNPYGYT

d_call: -
v_call: TRBV2
j_call: TRBJ1-5
cdr3_aa: ASSRNQPQH

d_call: TRBD1
v_call: TRBV4-1
j_call: TRBJ2-7
cdr3_aa: ASSQRPGTGSEQY

d_call: TRBD1
v_call: TRBV15
j_call: TRBJ1-3
cdr3_aa: ATSFEEGAGNTIY

d_call: -
v_call: TRBV28
j_call: TRBJ2-5
cdr3_aa: ASTEGSQETQY

d_call: -
v_call: TRBV19
j_call: TRBJ1-5
cdr3_aa: ASTPFGSNQPQH

d_call: TRBD1
v_call: TRBV5-1
j_call: TRBJ2-1
cdr3_aa: ASSFGQGAVNEQF

d_call: -
v_call: TRBV27
j_call: TRBJ1-2
cdr3_aa: ASSLGPGLNGYT

d_call: -
v_call: TRBV5-6
j_call: TRBJ1-5
cdr3_aa: ASSSGGYSNQPQH

d_call: TRBD2
v_call: TRBV5-4
j_call: TRBJ2-7
cdr3_aa: ASRGPGLAGSYEQY

d_call: -
v_call: TRBV10-3
j_call: TRBJ1-4
cdr3_aa: AAGEDDSEKLF

d_call: -
v_call: TRBV9
j_call: TRBJ1-4
cdr3_aa: ASSPEGRSNNEKLF

d_call: -
v_call: TRBV28
j_call: TRBJ1-5
cdr3_aa: ASSSLNQPQH

d_call: -
v_call: TRBV20-1
j_call: TRBJ2-7
cdr3_aa: SANRDYEQY

d_call: -
v_call: TRBV10-3
j_call: TRBJ1-1
cdr3_aa: AISVQADTEAF

d_call: -
v_call: TRBV4-3
j_call: TRBJ2-4
cdr3_aa: ASSQDAVNPKNIQY

d_call: -
v_call: TRBV19
j_call: TRBJ2-1
cdr3_aa: ASTEGVGNEQF

d_call: TRBD1
v_call: TRBV28
j_call: TRBJ2-4
cdr3_aa: ASSSSGQANIQY